The 16 T cell receptor beta chains reported below all come from one sample, sequenced in a study of cytomegalovirus exposure and HLA in healthy donors. This PCR relied on a set of 60 Vbeta primers and 13 Jbeta primers. Method: immunoSEQ multiplex PCR; TCRdb's copy keeps in-frame clones and lacks some. The sample holds 95,000 to 150,000 clones. The sequencing input was PBMCs. These receptors originate from a man aged 18 to 30 in good health and CMV-seronegative.

The rearrangement joins TRBV6-1 to TRBJ2-7; 8 nucleotides line up with TRBD1. Germline CDR1 is MNHNS and CDR2 is SASEGT. Trimming took 1 base from V and 3 from J; bases not matched to a gene: 2. The CDR3 is 14 amino acids. The CDR3 sequence is CASSEGDRYYEQYF. In nucleotides, the CDR3 is TGTGCCAGCAGTGAAGGGGACAGGTACTACGAGCAGTACTTC.

J is TRBJ2-2 and V is TRBV27, with TRBD2 matching over 12 bases. Germline loops: CDR1 MNHEY, CDR2 SMNVEV (reference sequence). This CDR3 spans 18 amino acids. Trimming took 6 bases from V and 7 from J; bases not matched to a gene: 15. The CDR3 region is CASRKRLAGGRYGGELFF. CDR3 nucleotides: TGTGCCAGCAGAAAGCGCCTAGCGGGAGGGAGGTACGGCGGGGAGCTGTTTTTT.

This chain links TRBV7-8 with TRBJ1-5; TRBD1 matches at 9 bases. The CDR3 covers 17 residues. V dropped 0 bases and J dropped 11; count of bases not matched to a gene: 14. CDR1 and CDR2 (germline): SGHVS, FQNEAQ. The CDR3 region is CASSLAQGTGSSRAQHF. CDR3 DNA: TGTGCCAGCAGCTTAGCGCAGGGGACAGGGTCTAGTCGGGCCCAGCATTTT.

The chain links TRBV9 to TRBJ1-1, with TRBD1 matching over 8 bases. With 4 bases clipped from V and 8 bases from J, the junction kept 4 bases outside the gene matches. CDR1 is SGDLS, CDR2 YYNGEE, per germline. The CDR3 has 12 residues. CDR3 residues: CASSTGGGEAFF. The CDR3 DNA reads as TGTGCCAGCAGCACAGGGGGGGGAGAAGCTTTCTTT.

The rearrangement uses TRBV29-1 and TRBJ2-7; D may be TRBD2 (5 bases). V was shortened by 4 bases and J by 2 bases, with 9 bases between the two germline ends. Germline V gene sequence: CDR1 SQVTM, CDR2 ANQGSEA. The CDR3 is made up of 12 amino acids. The CDR3: CSVGDGAYEQYF. DNA of the CDR3: TGCAGCGTTGGAGACGGGGCCTACGAGCAGTACTTC.

V usage is TRBV28 and J usage is TRBJ1-1; 10 bases align to TRBD1. The CDR3 sequence is 18 residues long. The V gene's germline CDR1 is MDHEN and CDR2 SYDVKM. V dropped 5 bases and J dropped 5; count of bases not matched to a gene: 17. The CDR3 region has the DNA TGTGCCAGCAGTATAGGACAGGGGGTAATCAGCTTGGGGACTGAAGCTTTCTTT. It translates to CASSIGQGVISLGTEAFF. Complete variable domain (other parts from reference TRBV28 and TRBJ1-1): DVKVTQSSRYLVKRTGEKVFLECVQDMDHENMFWYRQDPGLGLRLIYFSYDVKMKEKGDIPEGYSVSREKKERFSLILESASTNQTSMYLCASSIGQGVISLGTEAFFGQGTRLTVV.

The V gene is TRBV11-2, the J gene TRBJ2-4; TRBD2 agrees at 10 bases. Trimming cost V 3 bases and J 8 bases; bases outside gene matches: 1. The germline CDR1 and CDR2 sequences are SGHAT and FQNNGV. The CDR3 totals 13 residues. The CDR3 loop is CASSFGTSDIQYF. Written as DNA, the CDR3 is TGTGCCAGCAGCTTTGGGACTAGCGACATTCAGTACTTC.

Points on this clone: Other DNA sequences of this sample code for an identical CDR3. The gene calls are TRBV7-3 and TRBJ1-1; 8 bases fit TRBD1. V gave up 3 bases and J gave up 11 bases; unmatched junction bases: 11. Germline-derived CDR1 and CDR2 are SGHTA and FQGTGA. The CDR3 spans 14 residues. CDR3 DNA sequence: TGTGCCAGCAGCTTCGACAGGGGAACGGATGAGGCTTTCTTT. Protein: CASSFDRGTDEAFF.

This chain connects TRBV2 to TRBJ2-1, with D perhaps TRBD2 (7 bases). The CDR3 covers 15 residues. V lost 7 bases and J lost 2, with 15 bases in between. Germline V gene lookup returns CDR1 SNHLY and CDR2 FYNNEI. CDR3 residues: CASTRGAGAYNEQFF. The CDR3 nucleotides are TGTGCCAGCACTCGGGGGGCGGGGGCCTACAATGAGCAGTTCTTC. The full variable domain, its missing parts supplied by reference TRBV2 and TRBJ2-1, is EPEVTQTPSHQVTQMGQEVILRCVPISNHLYFYWYRQILGQKVEFLVSFYNNEISEKSEIFDDQFSVERPDGSNFTLKIRSTKLEDSAMYFCASTRGAGAYNEQFFGPGTRLTVL.

The chain joins TRBV30 to TRBJ2-2; weak D call: TRBD2 (6 bases). Trimming stripped 5 bases from V and 11 bases from J, with 9 bases between. The CDR3 consists of 10 residues. Germline CDR1 GTSNPN, CDR2 SVGIG (reference sequence). CDR3 residues: CAWGGIELFF. CDR3 sequence (DNA): TGTGCCTGGGGAGGGATAGAGCTGTTTTTT.

The J gene is TRBJ1-2, the V gene TRBV2; D is perhaps TRBD1 (6 bases). The CDR3 is made up of 14 amino acids. Germline V gives CDR1 SNHLY, CDR2 FYNNEI. Trimming stripped 5 bases from V and 5 bases from J, with 15 bases between. The CDR3 reads CASSLGQSGYGYTF. The CDR3 nucleotides are TGTGCCAGCAGTTTAGGACAGAGTGGATATGGCTACACCTTC.

V gene TRBV28 combines with J gene TRBJ2-3; 11 nucleotides match TRBD2. This CDR3 is built from 16 residues. V lost 5 bases, J lost 3 bases, and 7 bases stayed unmatched. CDR1 and CDR2 from the germline V gene are MDHEN and SYDVKM. CDR3 sequence (DNA): TGTGCCAGCAGTGACCGACTAGCGGGATGGACAGATACGCAGTATTTT. Its protein is CASSDRLAGWTDTQYF. The full variable domain, completed using reference TRBV28 and TRBJ2-3, is DVKVTQSSRYLVKRTGEKVFLECVQDMDHENMFWYRQDPGLGLRLIYFSYDVKMKEKGDIPEGYSVSREKKERFSLILESASTNQTSMYLCASSDRLAGWTDTQYFGPGTRLTVL.

This chain links TRBV30 with TRBJ2-2; 7 positions match TRBD2. Per germline, CDR1 GTSNPN and CDR2 SVGIG (reference sequence). The CDR3 consists of 21 residues. J gave up 0 bases and V 1 base, and 20 bases lay outside the gene matches. This CDR3 reads CAWSGYYHAGGKVTNTGELFF. As DNA, the CDR3 is TGTGCCTGGAGTGGCTACTATCATGCCGGGGGGAAGGTGACGAACACCGGGGAGCTGTTTTTT.

DNA for the CDR3: TGCGCCAGCAGCTTTAGGACAGGGGCGCCCACTGAAGCTTTCTTT. This gives the protein CASSFRTGAPTEAFF. The chain carries TRBV5-1 and TRBJ1-1; 9 nucleotides agree with TRBD1. From germline, CDR1 is SGHRS and CDR2 YFSETQ. CDR3 length equals 15 residues. V was pared by 2 bases and J by 4 bases, with 6 bases of the junction left unmatched.

The CDR3 nucleotides are TGTGCCAGCAACGGCGGGACCCAGTACTTC. Amino acid sequence: CASNGGTQYF. V usage is TRBV2 and J usage is TRBJ2-5; no clear D. The CDR3 has 10 residues. Germline V gene lookup returns CDR1 SNHLY and CDR2 FYNNEI. V lost 7 bases to trimming and J lost 7 bases, with 7 bases between them.

The J gene is TRBJ1-3, the V gene TRBV11-2; the D gene is possibly TRBD1 (5 bases). CDR1 SGHAT and CDR2 FQNNGV come from the germline V gene. The CDR3 has 14 amino acids. The V end lost 5 bases, the J end lost 0 bases, and 8 bases lay between the germline ends. CDR3 protein: CASSDGGSGNTIYF. In DNA form, the CDR3 reads TGTGCCAGCAGCGACGGGGGCTCTGGAAACACCATATATTTT.